What follows are 8 T cell receptor beta chains derived from one specimen sequenced in a study of patients and donors after allogeneic stem cell transplantation. TCRdb used MiXCR to reprocess the RT-PCR reads, holding one entry per CDR3 protein. The table lists about 150,000 distinct CDR3 sequences, 24% of them singletons. The sequenced material came from blood, either unsorted or a sorted T cell fraction (not recorded which). These receptors were taken from a human donor who was either an allogeneic HSCT recipient or a stem cell or donor lymphocyte infusion donor (not recorded which). It is not recorded whose cells these are; they may come from a transplant donor.

CDR3 in amino acids: CATSAQGTSTDTQYF. Here the CDR3 DNA reads TGTGCCACCAGTGCACAGGGGACTAGCACAGATACGCAGTATTTT. The gene calls are TRBV24-1 and TRBJ2-3, with a tentative D call TRBD1 (7 bases). Germline V lookup: CDR1 KGHDR, CDR2 SFDVKD. The CDR3 consists of 15 residues. Trimming removed 5 bases at V and 0 bases at J, with 11 bases between.

The sample holds a few counts of this clonotype. The chain couples TRBV6-5 to TRBJ1-4; D possibly corresponds to TRBD1 (5 bases). Per germline, CDR1 MNHEY and CDR2 SVGAGI. Trimming left V 6 bases short and J 4 bases short, with 12 bases between. This CDR3 has 14 residues. The CDR3 coding sequence is TGTGCCAGCAGCCCTTGGGGGTTTAATGAAAAACTGTTTTTT. It is translated as CASSPWGFNEKLFF.

This chain uses TRBV24-1 with TRBJ2-1, with a tentative D call TRBD1 (5 bases). The CDR3 runs 16 residues. The germline gives CDR1 KGHDR, CDR2 SFDVKD. Trimming took off 3 bases at V and 6 bases at J, with 17 bases between the two ends. CDR3 nucleotides: TGTGCCACCAGTGATCCCCACCACGGACACGGCAATGAGCAGTTCTTC. It is translated as CATSDPHHGHGNEQFF.

This clonotype was seen a handful of times. The chain has TRBV7-2 and TRBJ1-3, with D uncertain. This CDR3 comprises 13 residues. Per the germline V gene, CDR1 is SGHTA and CDR2 is FQGNSA. V lost 5 bases and J lost 3, with 8 bases in between. CDR3 coding DNA: TGTGCCAGCAGCACCGAGAGTGGAAACACCATATATTTT. This sequence encodes CASSTESGNTIYF.

The V and J genes are TRBV10-3 and TRBJ2-3; D perhaps matches TRBD1 (6 bases). The germline V gene encodes CDR1 ENHRY and CDR2 SYGVKD. Trimming stripped 8 bases from V and 0 bases from J, with 24 bases between. The CDR3 has 18 residues. DNA for the CDR3: TGTGCCATCGGCTACAGGCTTGCCGGGACACCCAGCACAGATACGCAGTATTTT. Translated, it gives CAIGYRLAGTPSTDTQYF.

This clonotype has more than one count but fewer than ten. The chain is built from TRBV29-1 and TRBJ2-1; D may be TRBD1 or TRBD2 (5 bases each). V was trimmed by 3 bases and J by 6 bases, leaving 9 bases between them. This CDR3 has 12 amino acids. Per the germline V gene, CDR1 is SQVTM and CDR2 is ANQGSEA. CDR3: CSVERGSNEQFF. As DNA, the CDR3 is TGCAGCGTTGAGAGGGGAAGCAATGAGCAGTTCTTC.

V and J are TRBV6-6 and TRBJ1-2; 12 bases align to TRBD1. The CDR3 sequence is 11 residues long. Germline V gene data show CDR1 as MNHNY and CDR2 as SVGAGI (reference sequence). V lost 8 bases, J lost 13 bases, and 5 bases stayed unmatched. CDR3 in DNA: TGTGCCAGCGGGACAGGGGGCGCGTCCACCTTC. This translates into CASGTGGASTF.

This clonotype has a handful of counts. The rearrangement uses TRBV5-1 and TRBJ2-3, with D unclear. The CDR3 has 13 amino acids. Trimming stripped 4 bases from V and 4 bases from J, with 10 bases between. CDR1 SGHRS and CDR2 YFSETQ come from the germline V gene. The CDR3 protein is CASSPYRPDTQYF. The CDR3 DNA follows: TGCGCCAGCAGCCCGTACAGACCAGATACGCAGTATTTT.